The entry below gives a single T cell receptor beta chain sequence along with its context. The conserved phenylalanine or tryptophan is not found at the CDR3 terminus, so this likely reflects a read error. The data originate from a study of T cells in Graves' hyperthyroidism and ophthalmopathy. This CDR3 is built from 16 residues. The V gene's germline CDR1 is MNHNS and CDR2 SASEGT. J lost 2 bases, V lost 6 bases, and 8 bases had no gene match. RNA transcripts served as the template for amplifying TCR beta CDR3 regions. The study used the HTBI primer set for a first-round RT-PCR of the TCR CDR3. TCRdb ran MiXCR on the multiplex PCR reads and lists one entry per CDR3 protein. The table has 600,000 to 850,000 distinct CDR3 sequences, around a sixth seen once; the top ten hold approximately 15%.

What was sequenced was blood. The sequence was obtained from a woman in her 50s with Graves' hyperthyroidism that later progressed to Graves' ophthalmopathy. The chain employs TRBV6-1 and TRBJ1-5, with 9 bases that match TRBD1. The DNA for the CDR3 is TGTGCCAGCAGAAGGACAGGGGAAAGACGCAATCAGCCCCAGCATTCT. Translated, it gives CASRRTGERRNQPQHS.